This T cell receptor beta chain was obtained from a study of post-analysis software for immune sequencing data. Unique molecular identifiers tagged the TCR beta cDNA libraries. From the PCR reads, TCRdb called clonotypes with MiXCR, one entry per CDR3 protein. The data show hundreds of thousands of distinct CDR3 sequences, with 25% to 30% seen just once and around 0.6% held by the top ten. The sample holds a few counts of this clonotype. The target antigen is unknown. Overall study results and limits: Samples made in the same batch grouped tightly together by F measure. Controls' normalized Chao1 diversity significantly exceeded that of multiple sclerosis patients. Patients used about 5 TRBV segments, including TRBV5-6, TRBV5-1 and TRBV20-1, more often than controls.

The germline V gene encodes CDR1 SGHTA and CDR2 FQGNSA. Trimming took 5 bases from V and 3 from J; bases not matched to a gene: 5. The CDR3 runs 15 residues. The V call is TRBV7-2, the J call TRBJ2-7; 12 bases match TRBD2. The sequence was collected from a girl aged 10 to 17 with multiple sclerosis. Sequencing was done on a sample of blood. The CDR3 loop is CASSIGLAGFYEQYF. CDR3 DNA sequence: TGTGCCAGCAGCATAGGACTAGCGGGGTTCTACGAGCAGTACTTC. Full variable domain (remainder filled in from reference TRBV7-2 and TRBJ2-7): GAGVSQSPSNKVTEKGKDVELRCDPISGHTALYWYRQSLGQGLEFLIYFQGNSAPDKSGLPSDRFSAERTGGSVSTLTIQRTQQEDSAVYLCASSIGLAGFYEQYFGPGTRLTVT.